The T cell receptor beta chain under discussion was sequenced for a study of T cell repertoires in cytomegalovirus infection. Study as a whole: The authors relied on CMV epitopes, both recently identified HLA-C-restricted and well-studied HLA-B-restricted. CMV infection plus the matching HLA type was flagged by public TCR beta signatures. The study, taken as a whole, reports: Individuals carrying CMV plus the relevant HLA were identified by cumulative frequency of public TCR beta families. HLA-C-restricted CMV-specific TCR beta clonotypes prevailed in the ex vivo response.

TCRdb ran MiXCR on the reads and lists one entry per CDR3 protein. Of around 900,000 distinct CDR3 sequences in the sample, around a third were seen once. Trimming left V 4 bases short and J 4 bases short, with 9 bases between. The CDR3 contains 13 residues. Germline V gene data show CDR1 as SNHLY and CDR2 as FYNNEI. As to this clonotype: Its antigen remains unknown.

The chain carries TRBV2 and TRBJ2-3, with D uncertain. The clonotype originates from a human donor in good health (CMV status not recorded). Some clones in this sample may be carry-over from other donors' samples. The input for sequencing was cultured CD8+ T cells from PBMCs, taken from culture after CMV antigen stimulation. The CDR3, as DNA: TGTGCCAGCAGTGCGCAGGCCGCAGATACGCAGTATTTT. Translated, it gives CASSAQAADTQYF.